This record looks at one T cell receptor beta chain sequence and its context. At the DNA level, this CDR3 is encoded by other sequences in the same sample as well. The entry originates in a study of blood T cell repertoires in COVID-19. On the study more broadly: Sites in the United States, Italy and Spain provided acute and convalescent COVID-19 samples. In each case, the material was cDNA or gDNA derived from T cells, B-cell-depleted T cells, or PBMCs.

The length of the CDR3 is 15 residues. Germline V gene data show CDR1 as SGHTA and CDR2 as FQGNSA. The V and J ends lost 0 bases and 7 bases, in that order; junction bases with no gene match: 5. Per the original methods: Reference gene primer amplification yielded estimated nucleated cell counts. Method: immunoSEQ multiplex PCR; TCRdb's copy keeps in-frame clones and lacks some. For V, J and clone size, that table is used; D and trimming come from the DNA. The sample records around 150,000 clones, approximately 85% being singletons. The receptor was isolated from a man aged 55 to 70 with active or convalescent COVID-19. The specimen sequenced was peripheral blood. V gene TRBV7-2 combines with J gene TRBJ2-2; 7 nucleotides match TRBD2. This CDR3 reads CASSLAAGVGGELFF. For the CDR3, the DNA is TGTGCCAGCAGCTTAGCCGCGGGAGTAGGCGGGGAGCTGTTTTTT.